These 6 T cell receptor beta chains were all obtained from the same sample, sequenced in a study of blood T cell repertoires in COVID-19. Sequenced by immunoSEQ multiplex PCR; TCRdb stores in-frame clones only, minus some. The sample lists 120,000 to 150,000 clones; around 87% were seen once. Material for sequencing was peripheral blood. These receptors came from a woman between 45 and 65 years old with active or convalescent COVID-19.

The chain combines TRBV12-3 or TRBV12-4 with TRBJ1-6; unclear D gene. V gave up 7 bases and J gave up 14 bases, with 12 bases separating them. The CDR3 length is 11 residues. The chain's CDR3 is CASTRGLALHF. The CDR3 DNA reads TGTGCCAGCACCAGAGGTCTGGCCCTCCACTTT.

The V call is TRBV29-1, the J call TRBJ2-5, with a weak D call TRBD1 (6 bases). Trimming removed 4 bases at V and 4 bases at J, with 16 bases between. CDR1 SQVTM and CDR2 ANQGSEA come from the germline V gene. The CDR3 sequence is 14 residues long. Here the CDR3 reads CSVGRTGSGETQYF. In DNA form, the CDR3 reads TGCAGCGTTGGTCGAACAGGGTCGGGAGAGACCCAGTACTTC.

The chain is built from TRBV6-4 and TRBJ1-1, with a weak D call TRBD1 (5 bases). Germline CDR1 MRHNA, CDR2 SNTAGT. Between the trimmed V and J ends, which lost 2 bases and 0 bases, there was a span of 13 bases. The CDR3 is 16 amino acids. DNA of the CDR3: TGTGCCAGCAGTGACCCACACACAGGCATGAACACTGAAGCTTTCTTT. As protein: CASSDPHTGMNTEAFF.

V usage is TRBV5-5 and J usage is TRBJ2-5, with TRBD2 matching over 7 bases. The germline V gene has CDR1 SGHKS and CDR2 YYEKEE (reference sequence). V lost 5 bases to trimming and J lost 4 bases; unmatched junction nucleotides: 11. The CDR3 spans 15 residues. CDR3 in amino acids: CASSLTFGEGETQYF. The CDR3 DNA follows: TGTGCCAGCAGTTTAACTTTTGGGGAGGGAGAGACCCAGTACTTC.

The table lists this clone with a count of one. The chain joins TRBV19 to TRBJ2-2; D not certain. V was clipped by 4 bases and J by 2 bases, with 14 bases between them. The germline CDR1 and CDR2 sequences are LNHDA and SQIVND (reference sequence). The CDR3 length is 16 residues. The CDR3 sequence: CASSTHRLLNTGELFF. In DNA form, the CDR3 reads TGTGCCAGTAGTACCCACCGTCTCCTAAACACCGGGGAGCTGTTTTTT.

The CDR3 coding sequence is TGTGCCAGCAGTGACAGGGGTCAGCCCCAGCATTTT. Residues: CASSDRGQPQHF. V and J are TRBV12-3 or TRBV12-4 and TRBJ1-5; 8 nucleotides match TRBD1. The length of the CDR3 is 12 residues. V was clipped by 5 bases and J by 6 bases; unmatched bases: 0.